A single T cell receptor (beta chain) is shown here with its context. This sample's time point: peripheral blood 6 weeks after treatment start. The source of the sample is a study of PD-L1 blockade in urothelial cancer. Clones were sequenced by immunoSEQ multiplex PCR, and TCRdb holds only the in-frame ones, with some missing. Found here are approximately 50,000 clones, 70% to 90% of them singletons; the top ten hold 2% to 2.5%. The sequencing used PBMCs, collected around atezolizumab (anti-PD-L1) treatment. The clonotype originates from a man in his sixties with urothelial cancer.

Here the CDR3 reads CASGDRESQPQHF. In nucleotides, the CDR3 is TGTGCTAGTGGGGACAGGGAAAGTCAGCCCCAGCATTTT. The chain employs TRBV12-5 and TRBJ1-5; 8 nucleotides match TRBD1. This CDR3 region has 13 residues. V lost 6 bases, J lost 6 bases, and 4 bases stayed unmatched. Germline V gives CDR1 LGHNT, CDR2 FRNRAP.